This T cell receptor beta chain was documented in a study of T cell responses to AZD1222 COVID-19 vaccine. Clones were read by immunoSEQ multiplex PCR, and TCRdb kept only the in-frame ones, dropping some. The top ten hold less than 3% of the sample, which has about 97,000 clones, about 88% seen once. The CDR3 is 13 residues long. Trimming pared 1 base from V and 4 bases from J, leaving 8 bases between. Germline V gene sequence: CDR1 SGHNT, CDR2 YYREEE (reference sequence). General study results and limits: Spike-specific TCR breadth rose after two AZD1222 doses, and depth rose as well. Nearly half of spike-specific TCRs reportedly go after variant regions that carry no mutations. White British people made up most donors, females outnumbered males, and clonal diversity was possibly underestimated.

A remark on this clone: The antigen is undetermined. The same CDR3 also results from other DNA sequences found in this sample.

The chain employs TRBV5-4 and TRBJ1-2; D not resolved. The sample in question was peripheral blood, obtained on day 0 of AZD1222 vaccination. The receptor's source is an adult in good health. This CDR3 reads CASSLKGSYGYTF. The CDR3 region has the DNA TGTGCCAGCAGCTTGAAGGGAAGCTATGGCTACACCTTC.